The 25 T cell receptor beta chains listed next were all sequenced from one sample in a study of OX40 agonist ivuxolimab in advanced cancers. Here immunoSEQ multiplex PCR was the method, and the copy in TCRdb shows in-frame clones only, minus some. The sample carries about 50,000 clones, over 90% recorded once. Material: CD4+ or CD8+ T cells sorted from blood, obtained in a trial of the OX40 agonist ivuxolimab. The receptors here all came from an adult with an advanced solid tumor such as melanoma, head and neck, liver or kidney cancer.

The genes are TRBV28 and TRBJ2-7; 8 nucleotides align to TRBD2. The CDR3 is made up of 15 amino acids. V was pared by 1 base and J by 3 bases, with 5 bases of the junction left unmatched. Germline values: CDR1 MDHEN, CDR2 SYDVKM. DNA for the CDR3: TGTGCCAGCAGTTTATACAGCGGGAGTAACTACGAGCAGTACTTC. It translates to CASSLYSGSNYEQYF.

The chain joins TRBV19 to TRBJ2-7, with unresolved D. CDR3 size: 13 residues. Germline V lookup: CDR1 LNHDA, CDR2 SQIVND (reference sequence). V gave up 6 bases and J gave up 4 bases, with 13 bases separating them. In DNA, the CDR3 is TGTGCCAGTAGGGCCCCGAACGGGTACGAGCAGTACTTC. This translates into CASRAPNGYEQYF.

The chain recombines TRBV4-3 with TRBJ2-7, with D tentatively TRBD2 (5 bases). The CDR3 is 13 residues long. V lost 4 bases to trimming and J lost 5 bases, with 12 bases between them. Germline V gene sequence: CDR1 LGHNA, CDR2 YSLEER. CDR3 residues: CASSPRGGDEQYF. CDR3 nucleotide sequence: TGCGCCAGCAGCCCCCGAGGAGGTGACGAGCAGTACTTC.

CDR3 protein: CASSLSVNTEAFF. The CDR3 DNA follows: TGTGCCAGCAGCTTAAGTGTGAACACTGAAGCTTTCTTT. The J gene is TRBJ1-1, the V gene TRBV7-6, with D unclear. V gave up 2 bases and J gave up 0 bases, with 4 bases separating them. Germline CDR1 is SGHVS and CDR2 is FNYEAQ. There are 13 residues in the CDR3.

The chain carries TRBV10-3 and TRBJ2-7; 8 nucleotides agree with TRBD1. The CDR3 loop spans 13 amino acids. J lost 7 bases, V lost 3 bases, and 5 bases had no gene match. The germline CDR1 and CDR2 sequences are ENHRY and SYGVKD. The CDR3 loop is CAISERTGREQYF. The CDR3 nucleotides read TGTGCCATCAGTGAAAGGACAGGGAGGGAGCAGTACTTC.

The chain is built from TRBV13 and TRBJ1-5; TRBD1 agrees at 7 bases. J gave up 3 bases and V 5 bases, and 4 bases lay outside the gene matches. The CDR3 spans 14 residues. From germline, CDR1 is PRHDT and CDR2 FYEKMQ (reference sequence). For the CDR3, the DNA is TGTGCCAGCAGCCCGACAGGGTCCAATCAGCCCCAGCATTTT. It translates to CASSPTGSNQPQHF.

The chain recombines TRBV7-8 with TRBJ2-1, with D perhaps given as TRBD1 or TRBD2 (5 bases each). The CDR3 length is 17 residues. Germline V gene lookup returns CDR1 SGHVS and CDR2 FQNEAQ. The V gene lost 3 bases and the J gene lost 8 bases, with 23 bases spanning the gap. The CDR3 sequence is CASSFAEWGSEEDEQFF. The CDR3 bases are TGTGCCAGCAGCTTCGCCGAGTGGGGGTCAGAGGAAGATGAGCAGTTCTTC.

This clone was seen a few times. V and J are TRBV7-9 and TRBJ1-1; no clear D gene. The CDR3 totals 13 residues. The V and J ends lost 5 bases and 6 bases respectively, with 13 bases between them. CDR1 and CDR2 (germline): SEHNR, FQNEAQ (reference sequence). The CDR3 sequence: CASSPPVGAEAFF. As DNA, the CDR3 is TGTGCCAGCAGCCCACCGGTTGGGGCTGAAGCTTTCTTT.

The chain combines TRBV27 with TRBJ2-1, with TRBD1 as a possible D gene (5 bases). Germline V gives CDR1 MNHEY, CDR2 SMNVEV (reference sequence). The ends were cut back, 6 bases at V and 12 bases at J, with 12 bases in the middle. CDR3 length: 11 residues. For the CDR3, the DNA is TGTGCCAGCAGCACAGGACCTAGGCAGTTCTTC. Translation gives CASSTGPRQFF.

The chain employs TRBV4-3 and TRBJ1-1, with D tentatively TRBD1 (5 bases). Germline values: CDR1 LGHNA, CDR2 YSLEER. This CDR3 is built from 15 residues. The V gene lost 4 bases and the J gene lost 3 bases, with 15 bases spanning the gap. As DNA, the CDR3 is TGCGCCAGCAGCCCGCGGGGCGTTGGGGACACTGAAGCTTTCTTT. Residues: CASSPRGVGDTEAFF.

This clone was seen just once. The chain combines TRBV9 with TRBJ2-1, with D unclear. Germline assignment: CDR1 SGDLS and CDR2 YYNGEE. The CDR3 extends over 16 amino acids. V dropped 2 bases and J dropped 3 bases, with 15 bases sitting between them. Written as DNA, the CDR3 is TGTGCCAGCAGCGTCTCGAGCGCATTAAACTACAATGAGCAGTTCTTC. This translates into CASSVSSALNYNEQFF.

The chain links TRBV21-1 to TRBJ2-1; TRBD2 reflects the table's D call only, with no check against the DNA. TRBV21-1 is reported as a pseudogene. This CDR3 has 17 residues. CDR3 in amino acids: CASSKAPAESSYNEQFF. In DNA, the CDR3 is TGTGCCAGCAGCAAAGCCCCAGCGGAGAGCTCCTACAATGAGCAGTTCTTC.

V usage is TRBV28 and J usage is TRBJ1-3; possible D gene TRBD1, 5 bases. CDR3 length equals 17 residues. Germline V gene sequence: CDR1 MDHEN, CDR2 SYDVKM. V lost 1 base to trimming and J lost 2 bases, with 15 bases between them. The CDR3 loop reads CASSLLIGVKAGNTIYF. The CDR3 region has the DNA TGTGCCAGCAGTTTATTGATAGGGGTAAAGGCTGGAAACACCATATATTTT.

Written as DNA, the CDR3 is TGTGCCAGCAAACCCCGGGGGTCCTACGAGCAGTACTTC. Protein sequence: CASKPRGSYEQYF. The chain employs TRBV28 and TRBJ2-7; tentative D call: TRBD2 (6 bases). V shed 7 bases and J shed 1 base, with 11 bases lying between them. This CDR3 is built from 13 residues. Germline-derived CDR1 and CDR2 are MDHEN and SYDVKM.

The chain employs TRBV10-1 and TRBJ2-1; D unclear. Germline CDR1 is WNHNN and CDR2 is SYGVQD (reference sequence). Trimming stripped 2 bases from V and 8 bases from J, with 7 bases between. The CDR3 is made up of 12 amino acids. The CDR3 nucleotides read TGCGCCAGCAGTGAGAACTGGGATGAGCAGTTCTTC. This sequence encodes CASSENWDEQFF.

The rearrangement links TRBV19 to TRBJ2-1, with a tentative D call TRBD2 (5 bases). CDR1 and CDR2 (germline): LNHDA, SQIVND (reference sequence). Trimming took off 8 bases at V and 8 bases at J, with 19 bases between the two ends. The CDR3 sequence is 14 residues long. The CDR3 is CASSPRVLVDEQFF. In nucleotides, the CDR3 is TGTGCCAGTTCTCCGCGGGTGCTCGTGGATGAGCAGTTCTTC.

The chain couples TRBV27 to TRBJ2-1; no reliable D call. The V end was cut by 5 bases, the J end by 4 bases, with 9 bases between. Looked up from germline, CDR1 is MNHEY and CDR2 is SMNVEV (reference sequence). The CDR3 runs to 13 residues. The CDR3 nucleotides read TGTGCCAGCAGTCCAGTGGCATACAATGAGCAGTTCTTC. This gives the protein CASSPVAYNEQFF.

A note on this clone: It may be a read error: a sequence one base away is much more abundant. This sequence joins TRBV5-6 and TRBJ1-2; TRBD1 agrees at 8 bases. The CDR3 contains 15 residues. CDR1 is SGHDT and CDR2 is YYEEEE in the germline V gene. V shed 6 bases and J 4 bases; nucleotides not matched to a gene: 11. The CDR3, as DNA: TGTGCCAGCATTACCGGGGCAGGGGGCCTCTATGGCTACACCTTC. This encodes CASITGAGGLYGYTF.

The chain links TRBV6-5 to TRBJ2-2, with 13 bases identical to TRBD2. Germline CDR1 is MNHEY and CDR2 is SVGAGI. The CDR3 covers 15 residues. Trimming cost V 3 bases and J 8 bases; bases outside gene matches: 3. As DNA, the CDR3 is TGTGCCAGCAGTTATCAGACTAGCGGGAGGGGGGAGCTGTTTTTT. Protein: CASSYQTSGRGELFF.

The genes are TRBV5-6 and TRBJ2-7; the D is unclear. Germline V gives CDR1 SGHDT, CDR2 YYEEEE. The CDR3 is 11 amino acids. Trimming pared 4 bases from V and 2 bases from J, leaving 4 bases between. CDR3 sequence reads: CASSQTYEQYF. In DNA, the CDR3 is TGTGCCAGCAGCCAGACCTACGAGCAGTACTTC.

The chain recombines TRBV19 with TRBJ2-1; 11 bases are a match to TRBD2. Trimming took 3 bases from V and 0 from J; bases not matched to a gene: 7. The germline V gene has CDR1 LNHDA and CDR2 SQIVND (reference sequence). This CDR3 is built from 18 residues. The CDR3 reads CASSILLAGGSSYNEQFF. As DNA, the CDR3 is TGTGCCAGTAGTATCCTGCTAGCGGGAGGAAGCTCCTACAATGAGCAGTTCTTC.

The chain combines TRBV6-5 with TRBJ2-7; D remains unclear. The CDR3 contains 13 residues. Germline CDR1 reads MNHEY; CDR2 reads SVGAGI. V dropped 2 bases and J dropped 2 bases, with 7 bases sitting between them. DNA of the CDR3: TGTGCCAGCAGTTACGCGGTAACCTACGAGCAGTACTTC. Protein: CASSYAVTYEQYF.

The sample holds one count of this clone. This chain uses TRBV19 with TRBJ1-2; 8 nucleotides agree with TRBD1. Germline trimming cut 4 bases from V and 5 bases from J; bases unmatched to any gene: 9. The CDR3 contains 15 residues. Germline V gives CDR1 LNHDA, CDR2 SQIVND (reference sequence). Written as DNA, the CDR3 is TGTGCCAGTAGTAGCCGGGACAGGCCTCTTTATGGCTACACCTTC. Encoded protein: CASSSRDRPLYGYTF.

The genes are TRBV9 and TRBJ1-5; tentative D call: TRBD1 (6 bases). The V gene's germline CDR1 is SGDLS and CDR2 YYNGEE. This CDR3 spans 15 amino acids. The V and J ends lost 4 bases and 9 bases respectively, with 20 bases between them. DNA of the CDR3: TGTGCCAGCAGCCCCGGGGGGGCCGCTAAGGGGCCCCAGCATTTT. Translating gives CASSPGGAAKGPQHF.

This chain uses TRBV5-4 with TRBJ2-1; D possibly corresponds to TRBD1 (5 bases). Trimming left V 2 bases short and J 4 bases short, with 7 bases between. Germline CDR1 SGHNT, CDR2 YYREEE (reference sequence). This CDR3 spans 13 amino acids. The CDR3 DNA is TGTGCCAGCAGCTTCGACAGATACAATGAGCAGTTCTTC. This gives the protein CASSFDRYNEQFF.